Sequencing of this T cell receptor beta chain was carried out in a study of blood T cell repertoires in COVID-19. Turning to the study itself: PBMCs, B-cell-depleted T cells, or T cells were the source of the cDNA or gDNA that made up the material.

Using immunoSEQ multiplex PCR, the repertoire was profiled, and TCRdb retains in-frame clones only, with some absent. The sample lists approximately 70,000 clones, roughly 78% occurring once. The ends were cut back, 4 bases at V and 0 bases at J, with 13 bases in the middle. This CDR3 is 15 amino acids long. The germline V gene encodes CDR1 SGHRS and CDR2 YFSETQ. The clonotype comes from a woman of 80 years or more with active or convalescent COVID-19. Sequenced material: peripheral blood. The rearrangement uses TRBV5-1 and TRBJ2-5; D is ambiguous. CDR3 nucleotides: TGCGCCAGCAGCCCTACCGACAAGTACCAAGAGACCCAGTACTTC. It yields the protein CASSPTDKYQETQYF.